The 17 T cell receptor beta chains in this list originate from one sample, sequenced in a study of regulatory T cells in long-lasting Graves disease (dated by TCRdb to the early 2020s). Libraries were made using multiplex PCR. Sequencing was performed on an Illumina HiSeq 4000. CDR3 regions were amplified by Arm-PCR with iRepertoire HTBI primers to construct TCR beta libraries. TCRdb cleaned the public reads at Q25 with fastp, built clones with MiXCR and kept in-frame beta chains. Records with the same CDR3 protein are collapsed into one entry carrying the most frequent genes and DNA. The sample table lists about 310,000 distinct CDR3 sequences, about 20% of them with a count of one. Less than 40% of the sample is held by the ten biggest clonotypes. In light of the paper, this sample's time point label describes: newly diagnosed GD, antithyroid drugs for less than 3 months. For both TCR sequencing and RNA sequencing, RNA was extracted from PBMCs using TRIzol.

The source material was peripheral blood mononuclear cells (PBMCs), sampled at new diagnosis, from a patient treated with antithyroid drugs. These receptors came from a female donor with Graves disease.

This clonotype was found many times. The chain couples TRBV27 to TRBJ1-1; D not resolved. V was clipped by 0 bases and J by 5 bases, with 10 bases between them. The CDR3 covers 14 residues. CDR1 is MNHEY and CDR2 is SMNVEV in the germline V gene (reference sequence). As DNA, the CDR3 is TGTGCCAGCAGTTTATCTCCGACCATTACTGAAGCTTTCTTT. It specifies CASSLSPTITEAFF.

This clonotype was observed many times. CDR3 sequence reads: CASSIYTGGATQYF. The DNA of the CDR3 is TGTGCCAGCAGTATATACACAGGGGGCGCGACCCAGTACTTC. V gene TRBV6-1 combines with J gene TRBJ2-5; 9 bases line up with TRBD1. The CDR3 is made up of 14 amino acids. The germline V gene has CDR1 MNHNS and CDR2 SASEGT. The trim removed 5 bases at V and 7 bases at J, leaving 8 bases unmatched.

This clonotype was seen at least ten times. The DNA for the CDR3 is TGTGCCAGCAGCCAACCACTAGTTAAGAACATTCAGTACTTC. Translating gives CASSQPLVKNIQYF. The chain recombines TRBV2 with TRBJ2-4; TRBD2 is a possible D gene (5 bases). The germline V and J ends were trimmed by 6 bases and 7 bases, with 16 bases remaining between them. Germline V CDR1 and CDR2: SNHLY, FYNNEI. The length of the CDR3 is 14 residues.

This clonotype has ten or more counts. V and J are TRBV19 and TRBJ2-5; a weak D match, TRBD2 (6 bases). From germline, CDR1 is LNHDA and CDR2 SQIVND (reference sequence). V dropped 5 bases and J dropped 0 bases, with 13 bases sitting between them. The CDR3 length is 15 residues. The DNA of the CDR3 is TGTGCCAGTAGTTCGCTAGCGAATTACCAAGAGACCCAGTACTTC. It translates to CASSSLANYQETQYF.

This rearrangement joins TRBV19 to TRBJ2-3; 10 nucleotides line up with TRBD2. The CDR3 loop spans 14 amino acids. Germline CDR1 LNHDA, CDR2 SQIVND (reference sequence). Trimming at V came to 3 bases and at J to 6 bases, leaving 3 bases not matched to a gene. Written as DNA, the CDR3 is TGTGCCAGTAGTATCCTAGCGGGGGTTGATACGCAGTATTTT. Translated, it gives CASSILAGVDTQYF.

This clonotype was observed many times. The CDR3 DNA reads as TGTGCCAGCAGTGACAGGGGCTATGGCTACACCTTC. It is translated as CASSDRGYGYTF. The chain employs TRBV6-1 and TRBJ1-2, with D perhaps matching TRBD1 (6 bases). V was shortened by 3 bases and J by 4 bases, with 6 bases between the two germline ends. The germline CDR1 and CDR2 sequences are MNHNS and SASEGT. The CDR3 contains 12 residues.

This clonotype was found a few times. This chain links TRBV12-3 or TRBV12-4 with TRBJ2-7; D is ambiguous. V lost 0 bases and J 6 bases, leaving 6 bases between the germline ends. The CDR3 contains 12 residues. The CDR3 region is CASSLAEPEQYF. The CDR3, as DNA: TGTGCCAGCAGTTTAGCAGAACCCGAGCAGTACTTC.

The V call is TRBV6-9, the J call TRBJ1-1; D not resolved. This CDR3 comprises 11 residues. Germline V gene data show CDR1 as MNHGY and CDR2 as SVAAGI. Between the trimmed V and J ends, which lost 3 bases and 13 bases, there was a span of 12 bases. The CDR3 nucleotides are TGTGCCAGCAGTTACTCTGACGGTGTTTTCTTT. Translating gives CASSYSDGVFF.

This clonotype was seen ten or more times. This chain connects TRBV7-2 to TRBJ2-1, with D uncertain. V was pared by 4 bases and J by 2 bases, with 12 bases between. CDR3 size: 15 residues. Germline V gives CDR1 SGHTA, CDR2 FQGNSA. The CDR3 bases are TGTGCCAGCAGCTCTGAACAGATAACCTACAATGAGCAGTTCTTC. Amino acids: CASSSEQITYNEQFF.

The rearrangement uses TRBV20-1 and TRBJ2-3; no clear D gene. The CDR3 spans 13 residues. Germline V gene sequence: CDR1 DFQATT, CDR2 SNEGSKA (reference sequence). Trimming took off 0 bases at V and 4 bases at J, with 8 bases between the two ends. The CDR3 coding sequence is TGCAGTGCTAGAGATTCGAAGCCAGATACGCAGTATTTT. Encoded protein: CSARDSKPDTQYF.

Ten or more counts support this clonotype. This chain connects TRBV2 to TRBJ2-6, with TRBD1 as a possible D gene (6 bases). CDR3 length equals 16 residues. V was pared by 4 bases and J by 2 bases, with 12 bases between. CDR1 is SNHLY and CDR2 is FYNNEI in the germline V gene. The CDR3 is CASSGYRVTGANVLTF. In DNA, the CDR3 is TGTGCCAGCAGTGGCTACAGGGTTACTGGGGCCAACGTCCTGACTTTC.

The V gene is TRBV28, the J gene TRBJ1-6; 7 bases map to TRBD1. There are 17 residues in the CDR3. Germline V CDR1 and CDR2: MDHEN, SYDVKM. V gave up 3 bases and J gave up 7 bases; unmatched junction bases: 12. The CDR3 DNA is TGTGCCAGCAGTTTTCTGCAAAGGGGGCTGGAAAATTCACCCCTCCACTTT. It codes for CASSFLQRGLENSPLHF.

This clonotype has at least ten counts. DNA of the CDR3: TGTGCCAGCAGTGACTCCGACAGGGAATGGGCGAACGAGCAGTACTTC. Protein sequence: CASSDSDREWANEQYF. This chain joins TRBV2 and TRBJ2-7; 7 bases agree with TRBD1. This CDR3 spans 16 amino acids. Germline CDR1 reads SNHLY; CDR2 reads FYNNEI. V shed 3 bases and J 5 bases; nucleotides not matched to a gene: 13. Full variable domain (outside the CDR3, taken from reference TRBV2 and TRBJ2-7): EPEVTQTPSHQVTQMGQEVILRCVPISNHLYFYWYRQILGQKVEFLVSFYNNEISEKSEIFDDQFSVERPDGSNFTLKIRSTKLEDSAMYFCASSDSDREWANEQYFGPGTRLTVT.

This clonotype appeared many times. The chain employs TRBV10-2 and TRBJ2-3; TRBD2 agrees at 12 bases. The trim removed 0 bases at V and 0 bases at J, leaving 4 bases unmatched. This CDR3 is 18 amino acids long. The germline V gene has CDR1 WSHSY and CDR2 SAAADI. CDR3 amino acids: CASSESGTSGFSTDTQYF. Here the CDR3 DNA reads TGCGCCAGCAGTGAGTCGGGGACTAGCGGGTTTAGCACAGATACGCAGTATTTT.

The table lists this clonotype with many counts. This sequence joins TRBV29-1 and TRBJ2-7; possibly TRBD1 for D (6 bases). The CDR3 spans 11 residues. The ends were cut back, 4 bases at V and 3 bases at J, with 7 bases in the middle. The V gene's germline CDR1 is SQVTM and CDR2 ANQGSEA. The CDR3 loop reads CSVGTDYEQYF. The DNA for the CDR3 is TGCAGCGTTGGGACAGACTACGAGCAGTACTTC.

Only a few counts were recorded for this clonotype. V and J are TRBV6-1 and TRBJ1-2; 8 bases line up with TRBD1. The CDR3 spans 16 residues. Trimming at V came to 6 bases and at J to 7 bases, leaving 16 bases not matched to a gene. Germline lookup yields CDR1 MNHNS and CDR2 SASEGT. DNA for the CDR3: TGTGCCAGCAGAGATTCAGGGGGCGCCCAGTATGGTGGCTACACCTTC. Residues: CASRDSGGAQYGGYTF.

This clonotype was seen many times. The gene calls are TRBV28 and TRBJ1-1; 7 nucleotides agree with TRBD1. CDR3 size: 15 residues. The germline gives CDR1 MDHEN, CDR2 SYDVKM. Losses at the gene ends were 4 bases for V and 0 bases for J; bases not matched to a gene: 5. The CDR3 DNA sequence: TGTGCCAGCAGTTCGACAGGGAACATGAACACTGAAGCTTTCTTT. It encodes CASSSTGNMNTEAFF.